These T cell receptor beta chains were read from a single sample in a study of cytomegalovirus exposure and HLA in healthy donors. The method was immunoSEQ multiplex PCR; TCRdb's version includes in-frame clones alone and lacks a portion of them. Found here are roughly 84,000 clones, 65% to 85% of them singletons; the top ten hold approximately 3.2%. Sequenced sample: PBMCs. These receptors were obtained from a man in his fifties in good health and CMV-seronegative. Both conserved end residues are part of each CDR3.

V gene: TRBV7-9; J gene: TRBJ2-3; CDR3 protein: CASSLYSGGRGSRADTQYF
V gene: TRBV5-1; J gene: TRBJ2-7; CDR3 protein: CASSTDRGGFYEQYF
V gene: TRBV9; J gene: TRBJ2-5; CDR3 protein: CASSVSGGNQETQYF
V gene: TRBV27; J gene: TRBJ2-2; CDR3 protein: CASSLGTTANTGELFF
V gene: TRBV6-5; J gene: TRBJ2-7; CDR3 protein: CASSTSYEQYF
V gene: TRBV7-2; J gene: TRBJ1-5; CDR3 protein: CASRPGRDQPQHF
V gene: TRBV10-3; J gene: .; CDR3 protein: CAISESGGPPYEQYF
V gene: TRBV7-9; J gene: TRBJ1-1; CDR3 protein: CASSPEQGTF
V gene: TRBV27; J gene: TRBJ2-3; CDR3 protein: CASSYSGGLLDTQYF
V gene: TRBV9; J gene: TRBJ1-3; CDR3 protein: CASSGGGNSGNTIYF
V gene: TRBV5-3; J gene: TRBJ2-1; CDR3 protein: CARSLAPSGGVYEQFF
V gene: TRBV6-5; J gene: TRBJ2-5; CDR3 protein: CASSYGLAGGETQYF
V gene: TRBV4-3; J gene: TRBJ2-7; CDR3 protein: CASSQDRAGGWPYEQYF
V gene: TRBV19; J gene: TRBJ1-5; CDR3 protein: CASSSWTAAGNQPQHF